This T cell receptor beta chain was identified in a study of CD8+ T cells in alopecia areata. General observations from the study: Expanded CD8+ clones among the top 100, as well as scalp clonality, were significantly decreased by tofacitinib.

Concerning this clone: Its target is unknown.

Treatment of the sample: oral pan-JAK inhibitor, 5-10 mg twice daily. V lost 1 base and J 2 bases, leaving 10 bases between the germline ends. Per germline, CDR1 LNHNV and CDR2 YYDKDF (reference sequence). The CDR3 is 15 amino acids. RNA extraction was followed by reverse transcription into cDNA, which acted as the sequencing template. Libraries were prepared by immunoSEQ multiplex PCR; TCRdb keeps only in-frame clonotypes and omits some of them. This table holds around 210,000 clones, 64% found once. This TCR was sampled from a human donor with alopecia areata. This sample comprised CD4+ T cells sorted from blood, obtained at week 4, from a patient treated with tofacitinib. The genes are TRBV15 and TRBJ2-3; D may be TRBD1 or TRBD2 (5 bases each). The CDR3 here is CATSRGRGATDTQYF. DNA for the CDR3: TGTGCCACCAGCAGAGGTAGAGGGGCCACAGATACGCAGTATTTT.